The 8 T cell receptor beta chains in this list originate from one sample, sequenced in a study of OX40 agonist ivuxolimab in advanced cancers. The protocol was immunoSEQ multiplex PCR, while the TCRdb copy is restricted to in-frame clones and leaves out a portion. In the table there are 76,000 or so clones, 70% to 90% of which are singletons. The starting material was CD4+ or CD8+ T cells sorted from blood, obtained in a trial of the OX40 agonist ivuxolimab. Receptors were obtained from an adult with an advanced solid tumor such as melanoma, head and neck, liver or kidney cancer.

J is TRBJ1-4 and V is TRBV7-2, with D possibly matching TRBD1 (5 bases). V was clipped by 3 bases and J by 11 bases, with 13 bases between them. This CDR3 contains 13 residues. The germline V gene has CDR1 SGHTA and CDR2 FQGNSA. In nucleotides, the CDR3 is TGTGCCAGCAGCTTTAATGCGGGACGTAAACTGTTTTTT. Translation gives CASSFNAGRKLFF.

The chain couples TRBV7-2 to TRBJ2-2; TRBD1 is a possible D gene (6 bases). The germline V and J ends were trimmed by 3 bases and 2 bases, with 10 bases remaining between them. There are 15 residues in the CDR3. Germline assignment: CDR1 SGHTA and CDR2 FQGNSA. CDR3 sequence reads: CASSFRTANTGELFF. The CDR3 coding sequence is TGTGCCAGCAGCTTTAGGACAGCCAACACCGGGGAGCTGTTTTTT.

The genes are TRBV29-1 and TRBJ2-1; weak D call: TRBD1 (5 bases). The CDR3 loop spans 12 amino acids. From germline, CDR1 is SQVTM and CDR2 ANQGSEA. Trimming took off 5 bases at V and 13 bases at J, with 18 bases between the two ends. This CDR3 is CSVTYDSVIQFF. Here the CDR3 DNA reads TGCAGCGTTACTTACGACAGCGTGATTCAGTTCTTC.

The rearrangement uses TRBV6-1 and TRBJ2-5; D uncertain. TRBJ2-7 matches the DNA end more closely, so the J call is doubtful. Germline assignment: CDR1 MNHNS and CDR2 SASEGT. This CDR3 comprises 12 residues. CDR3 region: CASSDSNYEQYF. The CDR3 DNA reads TGTGCCAGCAGTGACAGTAACTACGAGCAGTACTTC.

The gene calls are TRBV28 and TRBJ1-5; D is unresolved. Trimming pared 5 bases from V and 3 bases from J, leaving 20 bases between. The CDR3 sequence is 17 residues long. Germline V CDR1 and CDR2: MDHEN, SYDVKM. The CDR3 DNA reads TGTGCCAGCAGTCCTCAGCCAAGGGTAATGTACAATCAGCCCCAGCATTTT. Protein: CASSPQPRVMYNQPQHF.

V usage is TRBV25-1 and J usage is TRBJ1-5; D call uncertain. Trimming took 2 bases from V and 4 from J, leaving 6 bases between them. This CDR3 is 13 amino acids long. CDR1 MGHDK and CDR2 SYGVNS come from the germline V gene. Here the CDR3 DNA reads TGTGCCAGCAGTGAAGGTGGTAATCAGCCCCAGCATTTT. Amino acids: CASSEGGNQPQHF.

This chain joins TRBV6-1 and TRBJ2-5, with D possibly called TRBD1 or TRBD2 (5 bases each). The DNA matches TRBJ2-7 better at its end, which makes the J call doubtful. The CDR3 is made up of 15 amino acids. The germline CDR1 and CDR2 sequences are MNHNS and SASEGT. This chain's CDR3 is CASSEGTTISYEQYF. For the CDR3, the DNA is TGTGCCAGCAGTGAGGGGACGACAATTTCCTACGAGCAGTACTTC.

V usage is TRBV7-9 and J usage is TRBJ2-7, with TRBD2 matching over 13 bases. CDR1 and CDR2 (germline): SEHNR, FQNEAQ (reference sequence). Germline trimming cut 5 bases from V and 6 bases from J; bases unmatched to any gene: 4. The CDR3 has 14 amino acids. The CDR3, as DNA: TGTGCCAGCAGCACCGGGACTAGCGGGGTCGAGCAGTACTTC. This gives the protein CASSTGTSGVEQYF.